What follows describes a single T cell receptor (beta chain). Which antigen it targets is not known. Compared with germline, one end of the junction differs, possibly owing to a read error. These data are taken from a study of blood T cell repertoires in COVID-19 (dated by TCRdb to about 2020). The study in broad terms: The collaborator samples originated in the United States, Italy and Spain and spanned the acute and convalescent phases of COVID-19. Where HLA class I and class II types were available, the types were taken from metadata supplied by the sample provider, not from assay-based typing. The repertoires were released in a freely available public database meant as a resource for research on the immune response to SARS-CoV-2. The material from the prospective study consisted of cDNA or gDNA derived from T cells, B-cell-depleted T cells, or PBMCs. Subjects who had been exposed to COVID-19, were actively infected with it, or had recovered from it provided the deeply sampled blood TCRbeta repertoires that made up the dataset. A de-identified subject ID, COVID-19 status, age in years and sex were almost always included in the sample metadata. The samples were drawn from the first 160 participants of the ongoing ImmuneRACE study and from roughly 1,300 subjects provided by 6 global collaborators. The research as a whole found: The quantity of clinical and demographic metadata differed by source and by participant and was supplied without curation.

TCRbeta CDR3 regions were amplified from genomic DNA using the immunoSEQ Assay, a bias-controlled multiplex PCR. On the study's bioinformatics: Within the assay, amplification of reference gene primers was used to estimate how many nucleated cells each sample contained. To quantify the absolute abundance of each unique TCRbeta CDR3 rearrangement, sequence reads were collapsed and filtered. Productive Simpson clonality was computed per sample as the square root of Simpson's diversity index over productive rearrangements. What TCRdb holds here is the immuneACCESS table cut down to in-frame rearrangements. Part of the clones is not present; checked against another copy, under half of the missing clones reflect an unresolved V gene, and the others are unexplained. Clone size and the V and J calls come from that table; the DNA yielded D and trimming. The sample has about 45,000 clones on record, around nine tenths of them singletons. Jointly, the top ten make up under 0.4% of the sample.

One collaborating source in Seattle enrolled patients during active infection and followed them longitudinally through the course of disease. Each collaborating institution followed its own protocols to collect whole blood in K2EDTA tubes. For TCRbeta analysis, collaborator samples were shipped as frozen whole blood, as isolated PBMCs, or as DNA extracted from either sample type. Source material: peripheral blood. The sequence came from a man aged 50-60 years with COVID-19, enrolled during active disease.

The nucleotide sequence reads as follows: TGCAGCGTTGGCAGGGTGAGAGCAGTGAATTTT. It is translated as CSVGRVRAVNF. The V gene is TRBV29-1 and the J gene is TRBJ2-3; the D segment could be TRBD1, given 5 matching bases. According to the germline V gene, CDR1 reads SQVTM and CDR2 reads ANQGSEA. The cysteine opens and the phenylalanine closes a CDR3 of 11 amino acids. Kept here is only the CDR3 DNA, which spans 33 bases and is read in frame from base 1.